This T cell receptor (beta chain) comes out of a study of cytomegalovirus exposure and HLA in healthy donors. Trimming shortened V by 5 bases and J by 3 bases, and 16 bases separated the two germline ends. Germline V CDR1 and CDR2: SEHNR, FQNEAQ (reference sequence). The CDR3 is 15 residues long. As regards this clone: Its antigen is still unknown.

PCR primers comprised 60 Vbeta and 13 Jbeta primers. Method: immunoSEQ multiplex PCR; TCRdb's copy keeps in-frame clones and lacks some. The data show 90,000 or so clones, roughly 70% seen once. Each donor was nominally healthy when sampled (though unrecorded immune exposures were likely). Study-wide points: Associated with cytomegalovirus, according to the listing, were around 170 TCR beta chains.

The chain carries TRBV7-9 and TRBJ1-1; tentative D call: TRBD1 (6 bases). This receptor was identified in a woman aged 18 to 35 in good health and CMV-seropositive. Sequenced material: PBMCs. CDR3: CASSTKGGQYTEAFF. CDR3 nucleotides: TGTGCCAGCAGCACTAAGGGGGGGCAATACACTGAAGCTTTCTTT.